These 14 T cell receptor beta chains share one sample of origin, sequenced in a study of monozygotic twins with inflammatory bowel disease. TCRdb re-called the 5' RACE reads and catalogs CDR3 proteins one per entry, DNA excluded. The sample data list roughly 120,000 distinct CDR3 sequences. The sequenced material came from blood. These receptors were taken from a human donor with ulcerative colitis or Crohn's disease, or a healthy co-twin of an affected twin (not recorded which).

The chain uses TRBV24-1 and TRBJ1-2; the TCRdb D gene call, TRBD1, has no DNA to confirm it. This CDR3 region has 15 residues. Germline CDR1 reads KGHDR; CDR2 reads SFDVKD. CDR3 sequence reads: CATSDSGTGRYGYTF.

This sequence joins TRBV20-1 and TRBJ1-4. There are 14 residues in the CDR3. In germline, CDR1 is DFQATT, CDR2 SNEGSKA (reference sequence). CDR3 in amino acids: CSAQSAASYEKLFF.

The chain combines TRBV12-3 or TRBV12-4 with TRBJ2-5. The CDR3 contains 14 residues. The CDR3 protein is CASSLSMLWETQYF.

The chain carries TRBV9 and TRBJ2-1. Looked up from germline, CDR1 is SGDLS and CDR2 is YYNGEE. There are 15 residues in the CDR3. CDR3 in amino acids: CASSMDGTTYNEQFF.

V and J are TRBV20-1 and TRBJ1-1; TCRdb reports TRBD1, a call that lacks DNA to check it against. This CDR3 spans 13 amino acids. CDR1 is DFQATT, CDR2 SNEGSKA, per germline (reference sequence). CDR3 loop: CSAVGTGDTEAFF.

The V and J genes are TRBV7-8 and TRBJ2-5. Germline V gene sequence: CDR1 SGHVS, CDR2 FQNEAQ. The CDR3 is 14 residues long. CDR3 protein: CASSLTWDTETQYF.

CDR3 loop: CASSYENTDTQYF. This chain links TRBV5-1 with TRBJ2-3. The CDR3 extends over 13 amino acids. Germline-derived CDR1 and CDR2 are SGHRS and YFSETQ.

The rearrangement links TRBV29-1 to TRBJ2-7; TCRdb gives TRBD1 as the D gene, but with no DNA this cannot be confirmed. Germline V CDR1 and CDR2: SQVTM, ANQGSEA. This CDR3 spans 11 amino acids. CDR3 region: CSVDPGGEQYF.

J is TRBJ1-5 and V is TRBV6-5. The CDR3 is 15 amino acids. Germline V gene sequence: CDR1 MNHEY, CDR2 SVGAGI. The CDR3 reads CASSYSRDRNQPQHF.

The chain links TRBV28 to TRBJ1-2; lacking DNA, the TRBD1 call made by TCRdb goes unchecked. There are 14 residues in the CDR3. Germline V lookup: CDR1 MDHEN, CDR2 SYDVKM. The CDR3 reads CASSLKYQGYGYTF.

The V and J genes are TRBV19 and TRBJ1-5; no DNA is available, so the TRBD1 call from TCRdb remains unchecked. Germline lookup yields CDR1 LNHDA and CDR2 SQIVND (reference sequence). The CDR3 has 13 amino acids. CDR3 region: CASTNNRPQPQHF. The variable domain in full, with the rest retrieved from reference TRBV19 and TRBJ1-5, is DGGITQSPKYLFRKEGQNVTLSCEQNLNHDAMYWYRQDPGQGLRLIYYSQIVNDFQKGDIAEGYSVSREKKESFPLTVTSAQKNPTAFYLCASTNNRPQPQHFGDGTRLSIL.

J is TRBJ1-4 and V is TRBV28; TCRdb proposes TRBD1, but this gene call is untestable without DNA. This CDR3 has 17 residues. Germline values: CDR1 MDHEN, CDR2 SYDVKM. The CDR3 protein is CASSEPGQGRTNEKLFF.

The chain recombines TRBV20-1 with TRBJ1-2; TCRdb's D gene call, TRBD1, goes unchecked for lack of DNA. CDR3 length: 13 amino acids. The germline V gene has CDR1 DFQATT and CDR2 SNEGSKA (reference sequence). The CDR3 protein is CSAEGRDFGGYTF.

The rearrangement uses TRBV28 and TRBJ2-2; there is no DNA to check the TCRdb D call of TRBD1. The CDR3 has 15 residues. The germline gives CDR1 MDHEN, CDR2 SYDVKM. CDR3 residues: CASSLFRGRTGELFF. Full variable domain (rest looked up from reference TRBV28 and TRBJ2-2): DVKVTQSSRYLVKRTGEKVFLECVQDMDHENMFWYRQDPGLGLRLIYFSYDVKMKEKGDIPEGYSVSREKKERFSLILESASTNQTSMYLCASSLFRGRTGELFFGEGSRLTVL.